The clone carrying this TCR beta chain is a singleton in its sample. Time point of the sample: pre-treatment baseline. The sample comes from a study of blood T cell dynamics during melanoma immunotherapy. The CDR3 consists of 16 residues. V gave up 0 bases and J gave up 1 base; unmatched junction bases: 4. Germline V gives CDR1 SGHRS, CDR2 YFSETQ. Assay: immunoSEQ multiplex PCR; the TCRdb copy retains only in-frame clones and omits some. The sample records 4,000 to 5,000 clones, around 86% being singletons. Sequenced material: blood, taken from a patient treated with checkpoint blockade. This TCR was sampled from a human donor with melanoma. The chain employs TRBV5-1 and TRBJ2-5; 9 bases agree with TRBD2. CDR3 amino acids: CASSLGTSAGQETQYF. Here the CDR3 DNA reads TGCGCCAGCAGCTTGGGGACTAGCGCGGGCCAAGAGACCCAGTACTTC. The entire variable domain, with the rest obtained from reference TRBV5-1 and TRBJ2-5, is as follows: KAGVTQTPRYLIKTRGQQVTLSCSPISGHRSVSWYQQTPGQGLQFLFEYFSETQRNKGNFPGRFSGRQFSNSRSEMNVSTLELGDSALYLCASSLGTSAGQETQYFGPGTRLLVL.